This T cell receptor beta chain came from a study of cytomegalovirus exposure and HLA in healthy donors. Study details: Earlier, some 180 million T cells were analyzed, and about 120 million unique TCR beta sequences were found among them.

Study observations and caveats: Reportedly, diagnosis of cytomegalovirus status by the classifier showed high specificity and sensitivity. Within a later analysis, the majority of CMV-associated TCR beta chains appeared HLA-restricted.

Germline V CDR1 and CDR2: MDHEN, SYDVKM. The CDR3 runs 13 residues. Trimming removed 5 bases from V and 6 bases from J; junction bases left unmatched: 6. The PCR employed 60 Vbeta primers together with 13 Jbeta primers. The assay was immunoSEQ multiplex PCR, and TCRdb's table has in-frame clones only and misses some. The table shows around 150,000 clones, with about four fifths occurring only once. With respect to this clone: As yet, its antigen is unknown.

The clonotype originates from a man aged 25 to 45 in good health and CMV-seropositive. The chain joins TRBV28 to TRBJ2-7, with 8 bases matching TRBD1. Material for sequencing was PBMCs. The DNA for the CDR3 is TGTGCCAGCAGTCCTGCGGACAGGGTCGAGCAGTACTTC. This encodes CASSPADRVEQYF. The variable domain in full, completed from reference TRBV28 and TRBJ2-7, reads DVKVTQSSRYLVKRTGEKVFLECVQDMDHENMFWYRQDPGLGLRLIYFSYDVKMKEKGDIPEGYSVSREKKERFSLILESASTNQTSMYLCASSPADRVEQYFGPGTRLTVT.